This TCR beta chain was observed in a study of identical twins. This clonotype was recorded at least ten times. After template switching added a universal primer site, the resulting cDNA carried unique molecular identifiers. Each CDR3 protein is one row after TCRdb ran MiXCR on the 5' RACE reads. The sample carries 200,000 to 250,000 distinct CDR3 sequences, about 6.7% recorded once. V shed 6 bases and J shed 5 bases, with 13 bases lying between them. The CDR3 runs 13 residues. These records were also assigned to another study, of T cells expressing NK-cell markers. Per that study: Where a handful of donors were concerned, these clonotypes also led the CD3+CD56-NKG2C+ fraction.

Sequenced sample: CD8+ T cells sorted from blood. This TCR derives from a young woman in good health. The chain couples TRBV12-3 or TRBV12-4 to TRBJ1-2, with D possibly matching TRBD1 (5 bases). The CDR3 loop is CASRGDGIYGYTF. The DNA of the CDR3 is TGTGCCAGCAGAGGGGACGGGATATATGGCTACACCTTC.